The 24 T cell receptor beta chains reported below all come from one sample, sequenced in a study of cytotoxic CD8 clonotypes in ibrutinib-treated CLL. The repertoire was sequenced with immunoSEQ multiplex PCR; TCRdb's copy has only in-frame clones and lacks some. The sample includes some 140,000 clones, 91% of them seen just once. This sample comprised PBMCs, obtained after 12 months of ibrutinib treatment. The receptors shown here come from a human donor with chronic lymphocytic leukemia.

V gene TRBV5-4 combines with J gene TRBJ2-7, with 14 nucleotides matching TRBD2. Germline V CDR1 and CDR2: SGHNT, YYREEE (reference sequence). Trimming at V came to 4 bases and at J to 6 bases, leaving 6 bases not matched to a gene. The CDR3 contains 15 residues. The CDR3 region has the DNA TGTGCCAGCAGCGAGGGACTAGCGGGAGCTGCCGAGCAGTACTTC. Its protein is CASSEGLAGAAEQYF.

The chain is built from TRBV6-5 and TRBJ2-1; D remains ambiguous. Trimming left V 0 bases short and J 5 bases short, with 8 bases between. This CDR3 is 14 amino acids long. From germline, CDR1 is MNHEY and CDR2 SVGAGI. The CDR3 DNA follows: TGTGCCAGCAGTTACTCGATACAGCACAATGAGCAGTTCTTC. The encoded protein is CASSYSIQHNEQFF.

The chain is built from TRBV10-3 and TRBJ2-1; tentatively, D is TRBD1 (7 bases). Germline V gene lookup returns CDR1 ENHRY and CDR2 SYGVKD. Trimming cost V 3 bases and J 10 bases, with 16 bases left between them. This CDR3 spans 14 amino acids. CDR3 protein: CAISEGRGVIEQFF. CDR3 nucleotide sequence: TGTGCCATCAGTGAAGGCAGGGGGGTAATCGAGCAGTTCTTC.

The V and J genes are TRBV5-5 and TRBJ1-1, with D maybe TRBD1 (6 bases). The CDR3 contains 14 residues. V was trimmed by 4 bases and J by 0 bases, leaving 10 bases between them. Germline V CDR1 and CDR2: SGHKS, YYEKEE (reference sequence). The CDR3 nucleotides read TGTGCCAGCAGCCCGGGGGACATGAACACTGAAGCTTTCTTT. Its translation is CASSPGDMNTEAFF.

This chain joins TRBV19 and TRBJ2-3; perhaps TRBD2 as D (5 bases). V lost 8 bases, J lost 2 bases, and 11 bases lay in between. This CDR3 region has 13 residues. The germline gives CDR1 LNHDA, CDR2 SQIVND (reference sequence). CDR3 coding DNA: TGTGCCAGTGAAAGCGGATCCACAGATACGCAGTATTTT. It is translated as CASESGSTDTQYF.

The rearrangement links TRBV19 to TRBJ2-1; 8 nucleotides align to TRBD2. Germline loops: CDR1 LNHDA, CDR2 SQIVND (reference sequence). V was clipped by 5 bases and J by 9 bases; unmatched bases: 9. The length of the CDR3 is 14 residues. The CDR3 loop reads CASSFPGGPVEQFF. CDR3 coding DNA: TGTGCCAGTAGTTTTCCGGGAGGGCCCGTTGAGCAGTTCTTC. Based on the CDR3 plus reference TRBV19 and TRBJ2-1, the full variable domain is DGGITQSPKYLFRKEGQNVTLSCEQNLNHDAMYWYRQDPGQGLRLIYYSQIVNDFQKGDIAEGYSVSREKKESFPLTVTSAQKNPTAFYLCASSFPGGPVEQFFGPGTRLTVL.

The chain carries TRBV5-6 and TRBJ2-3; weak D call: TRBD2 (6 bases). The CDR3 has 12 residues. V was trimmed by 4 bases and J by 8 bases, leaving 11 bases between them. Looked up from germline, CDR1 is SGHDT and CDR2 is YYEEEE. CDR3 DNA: TGTGCCAGCAGCGCGGACTATCTTACGCAGTATTTT. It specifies CASSADYLTQYF.

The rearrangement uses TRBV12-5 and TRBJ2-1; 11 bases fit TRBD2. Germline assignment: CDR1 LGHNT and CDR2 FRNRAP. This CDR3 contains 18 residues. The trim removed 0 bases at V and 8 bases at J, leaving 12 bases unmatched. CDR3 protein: CASGLVPRLAGRVYEQFF. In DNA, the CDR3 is TGTGCTAGTGGTTTGGTCCCTCGACTAGCGGGAAGGGTTTATGAGCAGTTCTTC.

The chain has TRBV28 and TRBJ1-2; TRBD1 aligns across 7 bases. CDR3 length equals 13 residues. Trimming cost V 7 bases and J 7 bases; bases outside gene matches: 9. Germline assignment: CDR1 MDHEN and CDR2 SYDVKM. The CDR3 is CASTARGQGGYTF. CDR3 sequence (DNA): TGTGCCAGCACAGCAAGGGGGCAGGGTGGCTACACCTTC.

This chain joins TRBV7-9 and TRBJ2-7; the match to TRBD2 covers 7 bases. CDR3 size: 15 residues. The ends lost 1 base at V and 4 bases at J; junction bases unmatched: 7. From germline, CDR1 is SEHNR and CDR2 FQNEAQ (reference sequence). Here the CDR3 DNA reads TGTGCCAGCAGCTTAGTCGCGGGAGTTTGGTACGAGCAGTACTTC. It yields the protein CASSLVAGVWYEQYF.

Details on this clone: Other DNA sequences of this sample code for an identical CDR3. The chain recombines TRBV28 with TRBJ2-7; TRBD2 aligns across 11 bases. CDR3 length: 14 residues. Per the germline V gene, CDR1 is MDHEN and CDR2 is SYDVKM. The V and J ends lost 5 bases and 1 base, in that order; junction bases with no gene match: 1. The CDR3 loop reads CASSTSGSSYEQYF. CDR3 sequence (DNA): TGTGCCAGCAGTACTAGCGGGAGTTCCTACGAGCAGTACTTC.

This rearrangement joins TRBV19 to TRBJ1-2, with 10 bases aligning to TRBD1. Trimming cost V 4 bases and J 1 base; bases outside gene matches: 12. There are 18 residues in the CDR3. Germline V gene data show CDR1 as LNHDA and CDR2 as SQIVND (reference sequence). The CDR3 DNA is TGTGCCAGTAGTACAACCCCGGGACAGGGGCTTAGTAACTATGGCTACACCTTC. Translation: CASSTTPGQGLSNYGYTF.

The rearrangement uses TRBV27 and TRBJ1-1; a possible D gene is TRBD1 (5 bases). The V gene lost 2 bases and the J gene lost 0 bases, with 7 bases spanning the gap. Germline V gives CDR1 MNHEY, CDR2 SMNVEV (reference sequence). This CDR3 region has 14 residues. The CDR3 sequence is CASSLLGVNTEAFF. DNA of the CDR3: TGTGCCAGCAGTTTACTGGGGGTGAACACTGAAGCTTTCTTT.

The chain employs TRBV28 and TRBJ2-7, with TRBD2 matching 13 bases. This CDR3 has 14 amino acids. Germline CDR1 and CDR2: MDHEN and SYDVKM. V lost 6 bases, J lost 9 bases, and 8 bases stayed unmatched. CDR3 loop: CASRAGLAGVGQYF. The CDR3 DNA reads TGTGCCAGCAGGGCAGGACTAGCGGGAGTGGGGCAGTACTTC. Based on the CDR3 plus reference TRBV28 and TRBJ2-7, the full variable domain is DVKVTQSSRYLVKRTGEKVFLECVQDMDHENMFWYRQDPGLGLRLIYFSYDVKMKEKGDIPEGYSVSREKKERFSLILESASTNQTSMYLCASRAGLAGVGQYFGPGTRLTVT.

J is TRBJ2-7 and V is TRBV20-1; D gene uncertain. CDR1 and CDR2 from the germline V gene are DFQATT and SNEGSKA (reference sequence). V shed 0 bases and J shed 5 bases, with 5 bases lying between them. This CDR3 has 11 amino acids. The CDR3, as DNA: TGCAGTGCTAGAGATCTGGACGAGCAGTACTTC. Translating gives CSARDLDEQYF.

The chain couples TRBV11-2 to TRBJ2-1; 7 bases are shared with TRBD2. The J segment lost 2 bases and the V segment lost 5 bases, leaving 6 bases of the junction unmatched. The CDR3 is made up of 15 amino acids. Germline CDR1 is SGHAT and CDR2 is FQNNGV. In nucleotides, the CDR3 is TGTGCCAGCAGCGGGGGACTACTTACCTACAATGAGCAGTTCTTC. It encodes CASSGGLLTYNEQFF.

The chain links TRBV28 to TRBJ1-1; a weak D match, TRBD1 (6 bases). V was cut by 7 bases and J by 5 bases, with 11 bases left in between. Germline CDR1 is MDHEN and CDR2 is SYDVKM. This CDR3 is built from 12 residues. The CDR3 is CASKGGRTEAFF. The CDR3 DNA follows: TGTGCCAGCAAAGGGGGGAGGACTGAAGCTTTCTTT. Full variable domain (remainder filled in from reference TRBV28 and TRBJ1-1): DVKVTQSSRYLVKRTGEKVFLECVQDMDHENMFWYRQDPGLGLRLIYFSYDVKMKEKGDIPEGYSVSREKKERFSLILESASTNQTSMYLCASKGGRTEAFFGQGTRLTVV.

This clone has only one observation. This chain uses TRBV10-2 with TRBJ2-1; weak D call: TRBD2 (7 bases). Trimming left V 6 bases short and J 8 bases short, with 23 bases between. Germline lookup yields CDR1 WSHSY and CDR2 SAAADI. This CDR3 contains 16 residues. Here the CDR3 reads CASRDAGTWEGDEQFF. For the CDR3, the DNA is TGCGCCAGCAGAGACGCCGGGACATGGGAGGGGGATGAGCAGTTCTTC.

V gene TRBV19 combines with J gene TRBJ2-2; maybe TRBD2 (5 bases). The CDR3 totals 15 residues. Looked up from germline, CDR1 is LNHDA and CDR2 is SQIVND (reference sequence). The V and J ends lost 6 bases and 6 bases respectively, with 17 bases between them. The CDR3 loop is CASRLTSTYAGELFF. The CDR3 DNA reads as TGTGCCAGTAGGCTAACTAGTACGTACGCCGGGGAGCTGTTTTTT. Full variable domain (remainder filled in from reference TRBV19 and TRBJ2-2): DGGITQSPKYLFRKEGQNVTLSCEQNLNHDAMYWYRQDPGQGLRLIYYSQIVNDFQKGDIAEGYSVSREKKESFPLTVTSAQKNPTAFYLCASRLTSTYAGELFFGEGSRLTVL.

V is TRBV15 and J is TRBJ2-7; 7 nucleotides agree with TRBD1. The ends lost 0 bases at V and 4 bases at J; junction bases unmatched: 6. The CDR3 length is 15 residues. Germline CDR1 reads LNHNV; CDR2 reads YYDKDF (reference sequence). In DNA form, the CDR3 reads TGTGCCACCAGCAGAGATCAAGGGGGCGCATACGAGCAGTACTTC. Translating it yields CATSRDQGGAYEQYF.

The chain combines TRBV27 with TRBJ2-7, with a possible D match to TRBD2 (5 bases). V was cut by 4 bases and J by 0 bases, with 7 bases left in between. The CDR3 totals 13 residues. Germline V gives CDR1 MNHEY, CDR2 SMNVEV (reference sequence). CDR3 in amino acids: CASSSAGSYEQYF. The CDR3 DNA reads TGTGCCAGCAGTTCTGCGGGCTCCTACGAGCAGTACTTC.

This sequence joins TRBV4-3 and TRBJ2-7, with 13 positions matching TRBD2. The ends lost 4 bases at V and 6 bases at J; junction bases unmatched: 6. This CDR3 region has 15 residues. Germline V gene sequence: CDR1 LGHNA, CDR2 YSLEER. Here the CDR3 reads CASSPGTSGTFEQYF. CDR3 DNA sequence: TGCGCCAGCAGCCCGGGGACTAGCGGGACGTTCGAGCAGTACTTC.

CDR3 protein: CASSGGPSSGELFF. CDR3 coding DNA: TGTGCCAGCTCAGGGGGGCCGTCATCCGGGGAGCTGTTTTTT. The chain is built from TRBV18 and TRBJ2-2, with D perhaps TRBD1 or TRBD2 (6 bases each). V dropped 5 bases and J dropped 6 bases, with 13 bases sitting between them. This CDR3 region has 14 residues. Germline assignment: CDR1 KGHSH and CDR2 LQKENI.

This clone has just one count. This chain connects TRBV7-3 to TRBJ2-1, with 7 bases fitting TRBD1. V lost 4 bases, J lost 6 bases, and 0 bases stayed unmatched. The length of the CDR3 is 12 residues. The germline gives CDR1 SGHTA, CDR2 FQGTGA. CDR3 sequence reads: CASSSGGNEQFF. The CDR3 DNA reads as TGTGCCAGCAGCTCAGGGGGCAATGAGCAGTTCTTC. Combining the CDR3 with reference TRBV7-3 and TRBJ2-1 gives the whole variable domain GAGVSQTPSNKVTEKGKYVELRCDPISGHTALYWYRQSLGQGPEFLIYFQGTGAADDSGLPNDRFFAVRPEGSVSTLKIQRTERGDSAVYLCASSSGGNEQFFGPGTRLTVL.